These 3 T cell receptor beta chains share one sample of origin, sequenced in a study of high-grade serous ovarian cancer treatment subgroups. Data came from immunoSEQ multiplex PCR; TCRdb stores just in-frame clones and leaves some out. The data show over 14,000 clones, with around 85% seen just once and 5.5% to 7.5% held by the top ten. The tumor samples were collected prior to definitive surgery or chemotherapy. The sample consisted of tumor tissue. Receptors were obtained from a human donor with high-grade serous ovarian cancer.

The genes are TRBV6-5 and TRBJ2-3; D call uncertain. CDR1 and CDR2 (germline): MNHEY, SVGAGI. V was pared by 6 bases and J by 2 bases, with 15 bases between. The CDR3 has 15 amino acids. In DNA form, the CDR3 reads TGTGCCAGCAGCCCAGAGGAGTTTTACACAGATACGCAGTATTTT. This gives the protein CASSPEEFYTDTQYF.

The CDR3 coding sequence is TGTGCCAGCAGTTACTCCCTGGGGGAACCCACAGATACGCAGTATTTT. It yields the protein CASSYSLGEPTDTQYF. The V and J genes are TRBV6-5 and TRBJ2-3; D possibly matches TRBD1 or TRBD2 (5 bases each). CDR3 size: 16 residues. The germline gives CDR1 MNHEY, CDR2 SVGAGI. Trimming shortened V by 0 bases and J by 2 bases, and 12 bases separated the two germline ends.

Here the CDR3 DNA reads TGTGCCCAGCGGGGCGAACTCACAGATACGCAGTATTTT. Translated, it gives CAQRGELTDTQYF. This rearrangement joins TRBV2 to TRBJ2-3; 7 nucleotides align to TRBD2. V dropped 11 bases and J dropped 2; count of bases not matched to a gene: 7. This CDR3 region has 13 residues. Germline V CDR1 and CDR2: SNHLY, FYNNEI.